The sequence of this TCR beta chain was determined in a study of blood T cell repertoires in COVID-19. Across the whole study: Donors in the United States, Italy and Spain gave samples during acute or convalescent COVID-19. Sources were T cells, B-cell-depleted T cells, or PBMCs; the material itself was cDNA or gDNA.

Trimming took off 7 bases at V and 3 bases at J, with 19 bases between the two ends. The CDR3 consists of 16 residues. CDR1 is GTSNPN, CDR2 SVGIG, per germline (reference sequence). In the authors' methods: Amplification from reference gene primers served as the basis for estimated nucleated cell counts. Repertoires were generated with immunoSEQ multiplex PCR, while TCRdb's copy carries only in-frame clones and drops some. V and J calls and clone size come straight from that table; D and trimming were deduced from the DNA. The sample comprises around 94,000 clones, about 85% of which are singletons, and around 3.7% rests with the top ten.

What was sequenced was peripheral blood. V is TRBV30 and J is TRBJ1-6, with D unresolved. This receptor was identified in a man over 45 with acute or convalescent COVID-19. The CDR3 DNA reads TGTGCCTTCCGTTCGGGGATAACAAACTATAATTCACCCCTCCACTTT. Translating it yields CAFRSGITNYNSPLHF.